One and the same sample provided the 2 T cell receptor beta chains below, sequenced in a study of control samples from healthy donors and cancer patients. Sequencing used immunoSEQ multiplex PCR; TCRdb keeps in-frame clones, though not all of them. The data contain 150,000 to 200,000 clones, around nine tenths of them singletons. Sequencing was done on a sample of blood. The receptors derive from a young man in good health.

The chain has TRBV9 and TRBJ2-7; perhaps TRBD2 as D (6 bases). CDR1 and CDR2 from the germline V gene are SGDLS and YYNGEE. This CDR3 contains 15 residues. Trimming pared 0 bases from V and 6 bases from J, leaving 16 bases between. The CDR3 protein is CASSVVGGTASEQYF. The DNA of the CDR3 is TGTGCCAGCAGCGTAGTGGGCGGGACCGCCTCCGAGCAGTACTTC.

This sequence joins TRBV30 and TRBJ1-1, with 11 bases aligning to TRBD1. V lost 3 bases to trimming and J lost 9 bases; unmatched junction nucleotides: 6. The CDR3 extends over 13 amino acids. Per the germline V gene, CDR1 is GTSNPN and CDR2 is SVGIG (reference sequence). CDR3 sequence reads: CAWRDRGQNQAFF. The CDR3 DNA reads as TGTGCCTGGAGGGACAGGGGGCAGAATCAAGCTTTCTTT.